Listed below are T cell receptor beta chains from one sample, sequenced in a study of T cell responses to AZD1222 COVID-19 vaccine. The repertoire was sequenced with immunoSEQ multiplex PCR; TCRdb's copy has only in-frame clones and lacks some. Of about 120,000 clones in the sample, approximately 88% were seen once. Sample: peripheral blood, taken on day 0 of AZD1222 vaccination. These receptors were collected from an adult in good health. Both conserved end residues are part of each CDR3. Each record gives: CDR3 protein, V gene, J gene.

CDR3 protein: CASSLRGRDEAFF; V gene: TRBV12-3/TRBV12-4; J gene: TRBJ1-1
CDR3 protein: CASSGVGGRAGELFF; V gene: TRBV5-4; J gene: TRBJ2-2
CDR3 protein: CASSQTATDLGNYGYTF; V gene: TRBV14; J gene: TRBJ1-2
CDR3 protein: CASSYLGGTDTQYF; V gene: TRBV7-3; J gene: TRBJ2-3
CDR3 protein: CASSVADSTDTQYF; V gene: TRBV25-1; J gene: TRBJ2-3
CDR3 protein: CSASPLETGTLGYTF; V gene: TRBV20-1; J gene: TRBJ1-2
CDR3 protein: CASSLRFHGNTIYF; V gene: TRBV5-8; J gene: TRBJ1-3
CDR3 protein: CASSEFAAGEAFF; V gene: TRBV10-1; J gene: TRBJ1-1
CDR3 protein: CASSVGDGGSLQHF; V gene: TRBV2; J gene: TRBJ1-5
CDR3 protein: CASSPRGLAGTHRYNEQFF; V gene: TRBV7-9; J gene: TRBJ2-1
CDR3 protein: CASSYGQVGTQYF; V gene: TRBV6-5; J gene: TRBJ2-5
CDR3 protein: CASSGGKVSNEQYF; V gene: TRBV5-1; J gene: TRBJ2-7
CDR3 protein: CASSWDSNQPQHF; V gene: TRBV6-4; J gene: TRBJ1-5
CDR3 protein: CASGTGRRRETQYF; V gene: TRBV7-6; J gene: TRBJ2-5
CDR3 protein: CASSMALAGVYNEQFF; V gene: TRBV5-4; J gene: TRBJ2-1
CDR3 protein: CASEPNGGDTIYF; V gene: TRBV9; J gene: TRBJ1-3
CDR3 protein: CATSDLNYGYTF; V gene: TRBV24-1; J gene: TRBJ1-2
CDR3 protein: CAAKTGTTEAFF; V gene: TRBV28; J gene: TRBJ1-1
CDR3 protein: CASSGGEGEKLFF; V gene: TRBV6-4; J gene: TRBJ1-4
CDR3 protein: CASSQRAGTGNYEQYF; V gene: TRBV3-1/TRBV3-2; J gene: TRBJ2-7
CDR3 protein: CASSYGGGPPTEAFF; V gene: TRBV6-6; J gene: TRBJ1-1
CDR3 protein: CASTPRAGNTGELFF; V gene: TRBV6-4; J gene: TRBJ2-2
CDR3 protein: CASSPDRVNEKLFF; V gene: TRBV5-1; J gene: TRBJ1-4
CDR3 protein: CASRSGAGDFTDTQYF; V gene: TRBV5-1; J gene: TRBJ2-3
CDR3 protein: CASSSGLANLFTNEQFF; V gene: TRBV11-2; J gene: TRBJ2-1
CDR3 protein: CASGQGPYEQYF; V gene: TRBV6-5; J gene: TRBJ2-7
CDR3 protein: CASSEAAGANVLTF; V gene: TRBV6-1; J gene: TRBJ2-6
CDR3 protein: CASSIGRAVNTEAFF; V gene: TRBV19; J gene: TRBJ1-1
CDR3 protein: CASSVTMGPGSGANVLTF; V gene: TRBV9; J gene: TRBJ2-6
CDR3 protein: CASSLTKGEGDEKLFF; V gene: TRBV7-9; J gene: TRBJ1-4
CDR3 protein: CASSIGSGEKLFF; V gene: TRBV19; J gene: TRBJ1-4
CDR3 protein: CASSTTAGKLSYEQYF; V gene: TRBV7-9; J gene: TRBJ2-7
CDR3 protein: CASSPNWSTGELFF; V gene: TRBV7-3; J gene: TRBJ2-2
CDR3 protein: CASSPGTGYKETQYF; V gene: TRBV7-8; J gene: TRBJ2-5
CDR3 protein: CASSQVGGAGVYGYTF; V gene: TRBV14; J gene: TRBJ1-2
CDR3 protein: CASSSSRGRDAEAFF; V gene: TRBV7-2; J gene: TRBJ1-1
CDR3 protein: CASSSRQGSNTEAFF; V gene: TRBV7-9; J gene: TRBJ1-1
CDR3 protein: CASRPGQGPEKLFF; V gene: TRBV19; J gene: TRBJ1-4
CDR3 protein: CATSSPPFGDGYTF; V gene: TRBV15; J gene: TRBJ1-2
CDR3 protein: CASSQDRGGAGSGANVLTF; V gene: TRBV4-2; J gene: TRBJ2-6
CDR3 protein: CATQSLNNSPLHF; V gene: TRBV27; J gene: TRBJ1-6
CDR3 protein: CASSAAASSYEQYF; V gene: TRBV9; J gene: TRBJ2-7
CDR3 protein: CASRTQGRYTEAFF; V gene: TRBV28; J gene: TRBJ1-1
CDR3 protein: CASIRDQQADTQYF; V gene: TRBV27; J gene: TRBJ2-3
CDR3 protein: CASGSSRGLGAQPQHF; V gene: TRBV2; J gene: TRBJ1-5
CDR3 protein: CASSHTGYVGNQPQHF; V gene: TRBV7-2; J gene: TRBJ1-5
CDR3 protein: CASSPRSPSGGVSDTQYF; V gene: TRBV18; J gene: TRBJ2-3
CDR3 protein: CASSQTIGVQGYGYTF; V gene: TRBV14; J gene: TRBJ1-2
CDR3 protein: CASSLIGPQHF; V gene: TRBV12-3/TRBV12-4; J gene: TRBJ1-5
CDR3 protein: CASSVDNFSGNTIYF; V gene: TRBV9; J gene: TRBJ1-3
CDR3 protein: CSAREKEGYTF; V gene: TRBV20-1; J gene: TRBJ1-2
CDR3 protein: CASSLDGQGDEKLFF; V gene: TRBV7-2; J gene: TRBJ1-4
CDR3 protein: CASSVETGQAFF; V gene: TRBV9; J gene: TRBJ1-1
CDR3 protein: CASTTGAAEAAFF; V gene: TRBV12-3/TRBV12-4; J gene: TRBJ1-1
CDR3 protein: CASSQGTMRLNYGYTF; V gene: TRBV14; J gene: TRBJ1-2
CDR3 protein: CASSRGVTTEAFF; V gene: TRBV5-4; J gene: TRBJ1-1